Listed here are 16 T cell receptor beta chains from one sample, sequenced in a study of shared clonotypes between healthy human individuals. The table came from immunoSEQ multiplex PCR; TCRdb's copy has only in-frame clones and leaves some out. The table records some 2.1 million clones, 85% to 95% of them present only once. The sample comprised naive CD4+ T cells sorted from blood. The subset was: CD45RA+ positively selected. The receptors originated from a man aged 18-30 years in good health.

The chain couples TRBV2 to TRBJ1-2; D not certain. This CDR3 comprises 11 residues. Germline lookup yields CDR1 SNHLY and CDR2 FYNNEI. V lost 6 bases, J lost 4 bases, and 6 bases lay in between. As DNA, the CDR3 is TGTGCCAGCAGATACAGCTATGGCTACACCTTC. This codes for CASRYSYGYTF. Combining the CDR3 with reference TRBV2 and TRBJ1-2 gives the whole variable domain EPEVTQTPSHQVTQMGQEVILRCVPISNHLYFYWYRQILGQKVEFLVSFYNNEISEKSEIFDDQFSVERPDGSNFTLKIRSTKLEDSAMYFCASRYSYGYTFGSGTRLTVV.

This clone came up once. The rearrangement links TRBV6-5 to TRBJ2-7, with 8 bases matching TRBD2. The CDR3 spans 14 residues. V was pared by 3 bases and J by 6 bases, with 7 bases of the junction left unmatched. From germline, CDR1 is MNHEY and CDR2 SVGAGI. In nucleotides, the CDR3 is TGTGCCAGCAGTTATTCCGGGAGGGTGCCCGAGCAGTACTTC. Translation gives CASSYSGRVPEQYF.

The rearrangement joins TRBV5-4 to TRBJ2-2; 11 positions agree with TRBD2. This CDR3 has 16 residues. V gave up 2 bases and J gave up 4 bases; unmatched junction bases: 4. Per the germline V gene, CDR1 is SGHNT and CDR2 is YYREEE (reference sequence). CDR3 amino acids: CASSLYLAGGTGELFF. CDR3 coding DNA: TGTGCCAGCAGCTTATACCTAGCGGGGGGCACCGGGGAGCTGTTTTTT.

The chain couples TRBV15 to TRBJ2-1, with D perhaps matching TRBD1 or TRBD2 (5 bases each). The germline CDR1 and CDR2 sequences are LNHNV and YYDKDF (reference sequence). This CDR3 comprises 14 residues. Trimming took off 8 bases at V and 3 bases at J, with 14 bases between the two ends. CDR3 bases: TGTGCCACCCGGCCAGGGAGCGTCTACAATGAGCAGTTCTTC. This gives the protein CATRPGSVYNEQFF.

V is TRBV28 and J is TRBJ2-4; D is possibly TRBD2 (6 bases). Germline V CDR1 and CDR2: MDHEN, SYDVKM. V was pared by 2 bases and J by 8 bases, with 13 bases between. This CDR3 spans 14 amino acids. The CDR3 spells CASSLGSGDDIQYF. The CDR3 nucleotides are TGTGCCAGCAGTTTAGGGTCGGGGGATGACATTCAGTACTTC.

The V and J genes are TRBV7-2 and TRBJ2-7, with 11 positions matching TRBD2. The CDR3 runs to 15 residues. Germline-derived CDR1 and CDR2 are SGHTA and FQGNSA. The V segment lost 3 bases and the J segment 9 bases; nucleotides outside the gene matches: 10. Written as DNA, the CDR3 is TGTGCCAGCAGCTTTGCCGGGACTAGCGGCGTTTTGCAGTACTTC. Its protein product is CASSFAGTSGVLQYF.

The J gene is TRBJ2-7, the V gene TRBV5-6; a possible D gene is TRBD2 (5 bases). Germline values: CDR1 SGHDT, CDR2 YYEEEE. There are 15 residues in the CDR3. Between the trimmed V and J ends, which lost 0 bases and 1 base, there was a span of 11 bases. The CDR3 coding sequence is TGTGCCAGCAGCTTGGTCCGAGGGAGTTCCTACGAGCAGTACTTC. Its translation is CASSLVRGSSYEQYF.

The chain uses TRBV6-1 and TRBJ1-6; D remains ambiguous. Germline V gene data show CDR1 as MNHNS and CDR2 as SASEGT. CDR3 length equals 15 residues. V was trimmed by 1 base and J by 8 bases, leaving 12 bases between them. The CDR3 protein is CASSEGPFIDSPLHF. CDR3 bases: TGTGCCAGCAGTGAAGGGCCGTTTATCGATTCACCCCTCCACTTT.

This clone was seen a single time. The genes are TRBV6-6 and TRBJ1-1; TRBD1 aligns across 11 bases. The J segment lost 3 bases and the V segment lost 6 bases, leaving 3 bases of the junction unmatched. CDR3 length equals 14 residues. Per germline, CDR1 MNHNY and CDR2 SVGAGI (reference sequence). CDR3: CASSRDRGDTEAFF. CDR3 coding DNA: TGTGCCAGCAGCAGGGACAGGGGGGACACTGAAGCTTTCTTT.

The chain uses TRBV7-8 and TRBJ2-3, with 7 bases lining up with TRBD1. After removal of 2 bases from V and 4 bases from J, the junction contained 9 bases not matched to a gene. The CDR3 spans 16 residues. Germline V gives CDR1 SGHVS, CDR2 FQNEAQ. The CDR3 is CASSLQPTGVADTQYF. The CDR3 nucleotides are TGTGCCAGCAGCTTACAACCAACAGGGGTTGCAGATACGCAGTATTTT.

The V gene is TRBV2, the J gene TRBJ2-2, with 8 bases that match TRBD2. Looked up from germline, CDR1 is SNHLY and CDR2 is FYNNEI. The CDR3 runs 15 residues. The V and J ends lost 5 bases and 3 bases, in that order; junction bases with no gene match: 5. In DNA form, the CDR3 reads TGTGCCAGCAGTACTAGCGGCTATTACACCGGGGAGCTGTTTTTT. Translating gives CASSTSGYYTGELFF.

This clone was counted once. The same CDR3 can be traced to other DNA sequences in this sample. This chain connects TRBV5-1 to TRBJ2-2, with 7 bases aligning to TRBD1. V trimming: 4 bases; J trimming: 2 bases; junction bases outside the gene matches: 5. Per the germline V gene, CDR1 is SGHRS and CDR2 is YFSETQ. The CDR3 runs 15 residues. The CDR3 here is CASSAGTVNTGELFF. The CDR3 region has the DNA TGCGCCAGCAGCGCCGGGACAGTAAACACCGGGGAGCTGTTTTTT.

Remarks on this clone: Different DNA sequences within this sample yield the same CDR3. This sequence joins TRBV18 and TRBJ1-2, with 9 bases that match TRBD1. J lost 8 bases, V lost 1 base, and 2 bases had no gene match. The CDR3 length is 13 residues. CDR1 KGHSH and CDR2 LQKENI come from the germline V gene. CDR3 in amino acids: CASSPRTGEGYTF. For the CDR3, the DNA is TGTGCCAGCTCACCACGGACAGGGGAGGGCTACACCTTC.

The chain recombines TRBV5-6 with TRBJ2-2, with 8 bases fitting TRBD1. This CDR3 spans 16 amino acids. The ends lost 3 bases at V and 0 bases at J; junction bases unmatched: 4. The V gene's germline CDR1 is SGHDT and CDR2 YYEEEE. CDR3 loop: CASSSWGQANTGELFF. CDR3 DNA: TGTGCCAGCAGCTCCTGGGGACAGGCGAACACCGGGGAGCTGTTTTTT.

This chain uses TRBV6-1 with TRBJ2-5; 7 positions agree with TRBD1. Germline-derived CDR1 and CDR2 are MNHNS and SASEGT. There are 15 residues in the CDR3. Trimming took 2 bases from V and 5 from J; bases not matched to a gene: 8. Here the CDR3 DNA reads TGTGCCAGCAGTGAAATGGGACAGACAACGGAGACCCAGTACTTC. Encoded protein: CASSEMGQTTETQYF.

This chain links TRBV4-1 with TRBJ2-1; TRBD1 agrees at 7 bases. The CDR3 runs 16 residues. Germline CDR1 and CDR2: MGHRA and YSYEKL. The V segment lost 8 bases and the J segment 0 bases; nucleotides outside the gene matches: 10. The CDR3 is CASVTRTGSSYNEQFF. In nucleotides, the CDR3 is TGCGCCAGCGTTACTCGGACAGGTAGCTCCTACAATGAGCAGTTCTTC.